A selection of T cell receptor beta chains follows, all from one sample in a study of T-cell reconstitution after alpha-beta-depleted transplantation in children. In TCRdb, the PCR reads were re-called with MiXCR into one record per CDR3 protein. The sample comprises some 520,000 distinct CDR3 sequences, over 25% of which are singletons, and 2.4% rests with the top ten. The sample consisted of PBMCs from the stem cell graft donor, taken from the stem cell graft. The receptors shown here come from a human donor who donated a stem cell graft to a child with aplastic anemia. The CDR3 runs from the conserved cysteine through the conserved F or W. A D gene is named only where the DNA matches it firmly. For some rows the clone size is stated as once, few or many, or as a class when expanded; others skip it.

clone_size | j_call | d_call | v_call | cdr3_nt | cdr3_aa
few | TRBJ2-2 | . | TRBV9 | TGTGCCAGCAGCGTAGCGTCGGGGTTGGGCACCGGGGAGCTGTTTTTT | CASSVASGLGTGELFF
. | TRBJ1-2 | . | TRBV20-1 | TGCAGTGCTAGCACCCCCGACAGAACCTATGGCTACACCTTC | CSASTPDRTYGYTF
. | TRBJ2-1 | . | TRBV7-8 | TGTGCCAGCAACCACAAGTACAATGAGCAGTTCTTC | CASNHKYNEQFF
once | TRBJ2-7 | TRBD1 | TRBV5-1 | TGCGCCAGCAGATACGGGACAGGGGGCCGCGAGCAGTACTTC | CASRYGTGGREQYF
few | TRBJ1-4 | TRBD1 | TRBV5-1 | TGCGCCAGCAGCAAAGGGACAGGTGGTGAAAAACTGTTTTTT | CASSKGTGGEKLFF
. | TRBJ1-1 | . | TRBV7-2 | TGTGCCAGCAGCTTAGAGTGGCACACTGAAGCTTTCTTT | CASSLEWHTEAFF
. | TRBJ1-1 | . | TRBV5-6 | TGTGCCAGCAGCTTCCCAGCCAACACTGAAGCTTTCTTT | CASSFPANTEAFF
. | TRBJ1-3 | . | TRBV20-1 | TGCAGTGCCCAGGGCCCGGGAAACACCATATATTTT | CSAQGPGNTIYF
once | TRBJ2-5 | TRBD2 | TRBV9 | TGTGCCAGCAGCAAAGGACTAGCGGAGGAGACCCAGTACTTC | CASSKGLAEETQYF
few | TRBJ2-4 | TRBD1 | TRBV29-1 | TGCAGCGTTTATTACGGGACAGTAGGCATTCAGTACTTC | CSVYYGTVGIQYF
. | TRBJ2-7 | . | TRBV15 | TGTGCCACCAGCAGAGTTGGGACGGGGGCCTACGAGCAGTACTTC | CATSRVGTGAYEQYF
. | TRBJ1-5 | . | TRBV12-3/TRBV12-4 | TGTGCCAGCAGTTTAGCACAGTACTATAGCAATCAGCCCCAGCATTTT | CASSLAQYYSNQPQHF
few | TRBJ2-1 | . | TRBV12-3/TRBV12-4 | TGTGCCAGCATCGGGAGTTCCTCCTACAATGAGCAGTTCTTC | CASIGSSSYNEQFF
. | TRBJ2-5 | . | TRBV18 | TGTGCCAGCTCACCACCGACCCTGAGGAGGACCCAGTACTTC | CASSPPTLRRTQYF
. | TRBJ1-5 | . | TRBV20-1 | TGCAGTGCTAGAGATCATAGCGGATATAGCGGCAATCAGCCCCAGCATTTT | CSARDHSGYSGNQPQHF
. | TRBJ1-5 | . | TRBV19 | TGTGCCAGTAGTATATTGCAGGGGAGCAATCAGCCCCAGCATTTT | CASSILQGSNQPQHF
. | TRBJ1-2 | . | TRBV5-1 | TGCGCCAGCAGCTTGGGGACAGCGGCTAACTATGGCTACACCTTC | CASSLGTAANYGYTF
. | TRBJ1-5 | . | TRBV29-1 | TGCAGCGTTGGCGACAACAATCAGCCCCAGCATTTT | CSVGDNNQPQHF
. | TRBJ2-5 | TRBD1 | TRBV12-3/TRBV12-4 | TGTGCCAGCAGTTTTAGGGGGCGCGGGGAGACCCAGTACTTC | CASSFRGRGETQYF
few | TRBJ2-2 | TRBD2 | TRBV20-1 | TGCAGTGCTAGAGTCGTGGGAGGGCCGGCCGGGGAGCTGTTTTTT | CSARVVGGPAGELFF
. | TRBJ2-5 | . | TRBV12-3/TRBV12-4 | TGTGCCAGCAGTTTCGGCCTCGGTGGGGAGACCCAGTACTTC | CASSFGLGGETQYF
. | TRBJ2-1 | . | TRBV7-2 | TGTGCCAGCAGCTTAGCGGTCGGGTCCCCCTACAATGAGCAGTTCTTC | CASSLAVGSPYNEQFF
few | TRBJ2-5 | . | TRBV28 | TGTGCCAGCAGTCGCCCGGCTGGGGGAGGTTTGGAGACCCAGTACTTC | CASSRPAGGGLETQYF
many | TRBJ1-1 | . | TRBV29-1 | TGCAGCGTTGGGGACATGGGGAACACTGAAGCTTTCTTT | CSVGDMGNTEAFF
few | TRBJ1-1 | . | TRBV12-3/TRBV12-4 | TGTGCCAGCAGTTTAGTAGATTTCTGGGGTGAAGCTTTCTTT | CASSLVDFWGEAFF
. | TRBJ2-7 | . | TRBV30 | TGTGCCTGGAAAGGACCTACAAGGCAGTCCTACGAGCAGTACTTC | CAWKGPTRQSYEQYF
few | TRBJ2-1 | TRBD2 | TRBV29-1 | TGCAGCGTTGATAGGGCTAGCGGGAGCAGGTCCTACAATGAGCAGTTCTTC | CSVDRASGSRSYNEQFF
. | TRBJ1-1 | . | TRBV5-6 | TGTGCCACGAGCCGGGCCGCTGAAGCTTTCTTT | CATSRAAEAFF
. | TRBJ2-7 | . | TRBV4-3 | TGCGCCAGCAGCCGCTCCACCGGGACCGAGGGGCACGAGCAGTACTTC | CASSRSTGTEGHEQYF
. | TRBJ1-4 | . | TRBV11-2 | TGTGCCAGCAGCTTAGCATACAGGGATGAAAAACTGTTTTTT | CASSLAYRDEKLFF
many | TRBJ2-1 | TRBD2 | TRBV6-1 | TGTGCCAGCAGTGCCGGCACTAGCGGGAGTAATGAGCAGTTCTTC | CASSAGTSGSNEQFF
once | TRBJ2-5 | TRBD1 | TRBV15 | TGTGCCACCAGCAGAAGGGACAGGGGGCACCAAGAGACCCAGTACTTC | CATSRRDRGHQETQYF
. | TRBJ2-2 | . | TRBV11-2 | TGTGCCAGCAGCTTAATAGGACCCACCACGGGCTACACCGGGGAGCTGTTTTTT | CASSLIGPTTGYTGELFF
. | TRBJ1-5 | TRBD1 | TRBV29-1 | TGCAGCGTTGCTCACAGGGGGCTCGGGGACAATCAGCCCCAGCATTTT | CSVAHRGLGDNQPQHF
. | TRBJ2-5 | . | TRBV12-3/TRBV12-4 | TGTGCCAGCAGGGCAGGGCTAGCCGGGGAGACCCAGTACTTC | CASRAGLAGETQYF
many | TRBJ2-7 | . | TRBV6-5 | TGTGCCAGCAGCAGGACAGAGTCTTACGAGCAGTACTTC | CASSRTESYEQYF
few | TRBJ2-7 | TRBD2 | TRBV27 | TGTGCCAGCAGTTCCAGGATTAGCGGGACGGCCTACGAGCAGTACTTC | CASSSRISGTAYEQYF
. | TRBJ2-3 | . | TRBV4-3 | TGCGCCAGCAGCCAACCCGGGACGACTGATACGCAGTATTTT | CASSQPGTTDTQYF
few | TRBJ2-5 | . | TRBV12-3/TRBV12-4 | TGTGCCAGCAGCAACAGCCGGGCTAGTGGGGGGGAGACCCAGTACTTC | CASSNSRASGGETQYF
. | TRBJ1-1 | . | TRBV6-6 | TGTGCCAGCAGTTACATTTTGAACACTGAAGCTTTCTTT | CASSYILNTEAFF
. | TRBJ1-5 | . | TRBV7-2 | TGTGCCAGCAGCGATTTTAGCAATCAGCCCCAGCATTTT | CASSDFSNQPQHF
. | TRBJ1-1 | . | TRBV7-3 | TGTGCCAGCAGGATAGGGCCCGGGTCGACTGAAGCTTTCTTT | CASRIGPGSTEAFF
few | TRBJ2-1 | TRBD2 | TRBV10-3 | TGTGCCATCAGGGGGGAGGGCAGAGTGAGCTCCTACAATGAGCAGTTCTTC | CAIRGEGRVSSYNEQFF
. | TRBJ1-1 | . | TRBV30 | TGTGCCTGGAGTCGGGGGTACACTGAAGCTTTCTTT | CAWSRGYTEAFF
. | TRBJ2-2 | . | TRBV5-6 | TGTGCCAGCAGCTTGGCTCTAGGAACCACCGGGGAGCTGTTTTTT | CASSLALGTTGELFF
. | TRBJ2-3 | . | TRBV4-1 | TGCGCCAGCAGCCAGCCCTCCAAGCGGACTAGCACAGATACGCAGTATTTT | CASSQPSKRTSTDTQYF
. | TRBJ1-2 | . | TRBV20-1 | TGCAGTGCTACCCCACAGTACCTTAACTATGGCTACACCTTC | CSATPQYLNYGYTF
. | TRBJ2-7 | TRBD2 | TRBV12-3/TRBV12-4 | TGTGCCAGCAGTGTACCGGGACTAGCGGGAGTCGCCTCCTACTACGAGCAGTACTTC | CASSVPGLAGVASYYEQYF
few | TRBJ1-4 | . | TRBV3-1 | TGTGCCAGCAGCCAGACTCGCACTAATGAAAAACTGTTTTTT | CASSQTRTNEKLFF
. | TRBJ1-2 | TRBD1 | TRBV20-1 | TGCAGTGCTAGAGATCTGGGACAGGGGAAATATGGCTACACCTTC | CSARDLGQGKYGYTF
once | TRBJ2-1 | TRBD2 | TRBV7-2 | TGTGCCAGCAGCTGGACTAGCGGGGTACGGGATGAGCAGTTCTTC | CASSWTSGVRDEQFF
. | TRBJ2-5 | TRBD2 | TRBV20-1 | TGCAGTGCTAGTCTAGCGGGAGGTCTGCCAGAGACCCAGTACTTC | CSASLAGGLPETQYF
. | TRBJ1-3 | . | TRBV7-2 | TGTGCCAGCAGCGAGGGGCGGTCTGGAAACACCATATATTTT | CASSEGRSGNTIYF
. | TRBJ2-1 | TRBD2 | TRBV9 | TGTGCCAGCACCTTCCCCTCACCGGGACTAGCTGGGAATGAGCAGTTCTTC | CASTFPSPGLAGNEQFF